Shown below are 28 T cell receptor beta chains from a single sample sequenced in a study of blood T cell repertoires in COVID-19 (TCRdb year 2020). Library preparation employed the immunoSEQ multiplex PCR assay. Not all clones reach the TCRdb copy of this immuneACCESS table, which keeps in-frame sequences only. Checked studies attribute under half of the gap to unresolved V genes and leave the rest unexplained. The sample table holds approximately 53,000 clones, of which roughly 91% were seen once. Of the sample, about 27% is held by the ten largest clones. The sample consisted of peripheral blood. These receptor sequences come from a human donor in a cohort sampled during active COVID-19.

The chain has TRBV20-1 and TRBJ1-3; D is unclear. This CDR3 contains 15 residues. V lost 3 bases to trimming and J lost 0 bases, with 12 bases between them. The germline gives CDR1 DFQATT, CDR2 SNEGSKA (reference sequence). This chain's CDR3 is CSASPERVSGNTIYF. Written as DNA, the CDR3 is TGCAGTGCTAGTCCCGAGCGGGTCTCTGGAAACACCATATATTTT.

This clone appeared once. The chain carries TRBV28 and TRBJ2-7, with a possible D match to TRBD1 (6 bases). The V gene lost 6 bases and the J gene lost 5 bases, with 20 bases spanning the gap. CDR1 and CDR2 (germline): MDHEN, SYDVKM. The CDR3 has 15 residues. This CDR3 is CASSLGAGVVNEQYF. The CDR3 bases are TGTGCCAGCAGCCTAGGCGCAGGGGTAGTCAACGAGCAGTACTTC. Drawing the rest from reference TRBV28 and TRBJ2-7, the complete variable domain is DVKVTQSSRYLVKRTGEKVFLECVQDMDHENMFWYRQDPGLGLRLIYFSYDVKMKEKGDIPEGYSVSREKKERFSLILESASTNQTSMYLCASSLGAGVVNEQYFGPGTRLTVT.

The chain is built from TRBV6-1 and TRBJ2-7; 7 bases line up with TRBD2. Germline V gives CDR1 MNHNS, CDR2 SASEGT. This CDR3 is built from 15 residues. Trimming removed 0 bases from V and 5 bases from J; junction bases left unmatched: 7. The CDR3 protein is CASSEAMGGVHEQYF. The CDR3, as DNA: TGTGCCAGCAGTGAAGCCATGGGGGGGGTCCACGAGCAGTACTTC.

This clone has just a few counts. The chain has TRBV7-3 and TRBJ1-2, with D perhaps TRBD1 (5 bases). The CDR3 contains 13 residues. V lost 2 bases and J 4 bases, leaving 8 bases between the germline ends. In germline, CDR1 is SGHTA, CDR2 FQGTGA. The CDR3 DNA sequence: TGTGCCAGCAGCTTAGAAGGGGCCTATGGCTACACCTTC. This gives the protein CASSLEGAYGYTF.

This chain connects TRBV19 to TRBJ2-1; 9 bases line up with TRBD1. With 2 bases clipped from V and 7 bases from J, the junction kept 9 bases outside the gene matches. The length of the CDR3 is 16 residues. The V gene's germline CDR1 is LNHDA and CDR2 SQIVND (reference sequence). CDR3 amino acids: CASSILGTGNLNEQFF. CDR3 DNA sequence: TGTGCCAGTAGTATATTAGGGACAGGGAATCTAAATGAGCAGTTCTTC.

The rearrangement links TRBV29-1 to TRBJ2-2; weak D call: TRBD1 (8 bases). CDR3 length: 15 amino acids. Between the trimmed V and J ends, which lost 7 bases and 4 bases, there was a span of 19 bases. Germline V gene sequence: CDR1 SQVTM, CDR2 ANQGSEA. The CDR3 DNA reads TGCAGCGCTGGTGATACAGGGGGGGTCACCGGGGAGCTGTTTTTT. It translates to CSAGDTGGVTGELFF.

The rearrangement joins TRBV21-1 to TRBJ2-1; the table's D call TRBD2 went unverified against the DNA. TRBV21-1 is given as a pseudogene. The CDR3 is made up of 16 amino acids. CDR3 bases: TGTGCCAGCAGCACAGCCAGCGGGAGGCCCGACAATGAGCAGTTCTTC. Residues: CASSTASGRPDNEQFF.

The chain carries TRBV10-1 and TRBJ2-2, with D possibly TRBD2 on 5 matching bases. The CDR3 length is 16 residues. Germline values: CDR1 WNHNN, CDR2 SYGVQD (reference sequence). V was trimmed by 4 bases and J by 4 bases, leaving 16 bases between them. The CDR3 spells CASSVRTQLSTGELFF. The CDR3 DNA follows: TGCGCCAGCAGTGTACGGACTCAATTGAGCACCGGGGAGCTGTTTTTT.

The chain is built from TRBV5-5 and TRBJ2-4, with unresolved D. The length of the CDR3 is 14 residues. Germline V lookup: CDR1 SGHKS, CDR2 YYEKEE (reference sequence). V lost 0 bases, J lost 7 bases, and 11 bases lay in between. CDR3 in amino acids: CASSLAGFGNIQYF. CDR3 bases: TGTGCCAGCAGCTTGGCCGGTTTCGGTAACATTCAGTACTTC.

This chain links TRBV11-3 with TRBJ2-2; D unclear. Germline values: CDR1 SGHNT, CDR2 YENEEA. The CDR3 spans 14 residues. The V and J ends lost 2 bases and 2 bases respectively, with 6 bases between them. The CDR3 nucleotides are TGTGCCAGCAGCTTAAACTTAAACACCGGGGAGCTGTTTTTT. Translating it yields CASSLNLNTGELFF. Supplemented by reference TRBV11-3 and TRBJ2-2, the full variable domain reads EAGVVQSPRYKIIEKKQPVAFWCNPISGHNTLYWYLQNLGQGPELLIRYENEEAVDDSQLPKDRFSAERLKGVDSTLKIQPAELGDSAVYLCASSLNLNTGELFFGEGSRLTVL.

CDR3 bases: TGTGCCAGCAGCTTCTCGACAGGAACTGAAGCTTTCTTT. Its translation: CASSFSTGTEAFF. The chain uses TRBV11-2 and TRBJ1-1; perhaps TRBD1 as D (6 bases). With 3 bases removed from V and 5 bases from J, the gap between germline ends came to 10 bases. CDR3 length: 13 amino acids. Germline V lookup: CDR1 SGHAT, CDR2 FQNNGV.

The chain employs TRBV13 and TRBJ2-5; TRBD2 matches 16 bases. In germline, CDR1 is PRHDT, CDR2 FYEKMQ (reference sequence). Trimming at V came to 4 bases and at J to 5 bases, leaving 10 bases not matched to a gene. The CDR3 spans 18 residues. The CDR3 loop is CASSYLGTSGGAGETQYF. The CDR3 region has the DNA TGTGCCAGCAGCTACCTCGGGACTAGCGGGGGGGCCGGTGAGACCCAGTACTTC.

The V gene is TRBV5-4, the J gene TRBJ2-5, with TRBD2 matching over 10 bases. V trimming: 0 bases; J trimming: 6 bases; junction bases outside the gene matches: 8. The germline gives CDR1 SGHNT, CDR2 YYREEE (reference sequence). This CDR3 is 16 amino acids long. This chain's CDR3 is CASSLGGSGGAKTQYF. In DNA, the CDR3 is TGTGCCAGCAGCTTGGGAGGCAGCGGGGGGGCAAAGACCCAGTACTTC.

CDR3 loop: CASSLIFSSEEQYF. The CDR3, as DNA: TGTGCCAGCAGCTTAATCTTCTCTAGCGAGGAGCAGTACTTC. The chain links TRBV11-2 to TRBJ2-7; D perhaps matches TRBD2 (6 bases). The length of the CDR3 is 14 residues. Germline assignment: CDR1 SGHAT and CDR2 FQNNGV. V lost 2 bases, J lost 7 bases, and 15 bases lay in between.

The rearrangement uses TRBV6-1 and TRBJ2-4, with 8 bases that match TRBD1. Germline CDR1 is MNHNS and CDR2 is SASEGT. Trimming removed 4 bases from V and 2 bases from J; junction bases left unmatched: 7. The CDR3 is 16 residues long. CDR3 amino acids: CASSVLQGESKNIQYF. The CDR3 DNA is TGTGCCAGCAGTGTTCTACAGGGGGAGTCCAAAAACATTCAGTACTTC.

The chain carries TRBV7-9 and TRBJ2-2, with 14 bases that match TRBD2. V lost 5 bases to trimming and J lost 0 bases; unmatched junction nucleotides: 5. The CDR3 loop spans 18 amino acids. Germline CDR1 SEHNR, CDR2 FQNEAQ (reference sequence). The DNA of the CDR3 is TGTGCCAGCAGCCTAAGGACTAGCGGGAGGTCGAACACCGGGGAGCTGTTTTTT. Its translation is CASSLRTSGRSNTGELFF.

For the CDR3, the DNA is TGTGCCAGCAGTTTATCTAGAGGGGGCTACACCTTC. This sequence encodes CASSLSRGGYTF. The chain combines TRBV12-3 or TRBV12-4 with TRBJ1-2; D uncertain. The CDR3 loop spans 12 amino acids. The V gene lost 2 bases and the J gene lost 8 bases, with 9 bases spanning the gap.

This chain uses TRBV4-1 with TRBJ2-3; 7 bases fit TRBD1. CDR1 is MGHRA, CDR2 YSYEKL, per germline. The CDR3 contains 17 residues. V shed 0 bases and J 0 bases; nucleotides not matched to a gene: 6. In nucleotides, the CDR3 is TGCGCCAGCAGCCAAGATCGAATAGGGGGCAGCACAGATACGCAGTATTTT. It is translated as CASSQDRIGGSTDTQYF.

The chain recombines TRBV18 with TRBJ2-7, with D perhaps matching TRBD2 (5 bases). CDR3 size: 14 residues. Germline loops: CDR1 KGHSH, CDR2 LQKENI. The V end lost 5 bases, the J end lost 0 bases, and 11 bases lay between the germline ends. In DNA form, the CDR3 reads TGTGCCAGCTCAGGGTCCGGGGTCTCCTACGAGCAGTACGTC. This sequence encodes CASSGSGVSYEQYV.

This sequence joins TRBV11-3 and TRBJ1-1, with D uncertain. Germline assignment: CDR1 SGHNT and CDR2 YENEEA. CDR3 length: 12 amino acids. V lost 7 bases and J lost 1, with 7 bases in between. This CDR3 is CASTLSNTEAFF. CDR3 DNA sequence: TGTGCCAGCACTCTTTCGAACACTGAAGCTTTCTTT.

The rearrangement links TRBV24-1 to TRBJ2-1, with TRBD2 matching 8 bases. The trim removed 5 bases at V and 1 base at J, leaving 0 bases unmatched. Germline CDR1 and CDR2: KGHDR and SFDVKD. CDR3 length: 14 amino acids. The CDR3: CATSAGGSYNEQFF. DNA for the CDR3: TGTGCCACCAGTGCGGGAGGGTCCTACAATGAGCAGTTCTTC.

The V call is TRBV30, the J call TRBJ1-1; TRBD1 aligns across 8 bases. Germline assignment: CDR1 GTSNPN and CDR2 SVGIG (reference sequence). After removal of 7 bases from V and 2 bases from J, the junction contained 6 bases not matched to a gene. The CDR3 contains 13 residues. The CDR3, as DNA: TGTGCCTTGCTACAGGGGGTAAACACTGAAGCTTTCTTT. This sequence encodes CALLQGVNTEAFF.

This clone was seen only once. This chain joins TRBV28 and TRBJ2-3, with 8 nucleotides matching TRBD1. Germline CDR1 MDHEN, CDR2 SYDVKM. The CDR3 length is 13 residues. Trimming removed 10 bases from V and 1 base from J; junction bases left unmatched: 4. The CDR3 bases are TGTGCCAACGGACAGGGCGGCACAGATACGCAGTATTTT. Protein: CANGQGGTDTQYF.

CDR3 region: CASSQGTGTYTTRELFF. CDR3 sequence (DNA): TGCGCCAGCAGCCAAGGGACCGGGACTTATACTACCCGGGAGCTGTTTTTT. V is TRBV4-1 and J is TRBJ2-2; possibly TRBD2 for D (6 bases). This CDR3 is built from 17 residues. Germline CDR1 MGHRA, CDR2 YSYEKL. The V and J ends lost 1 base and 9 bases respectively, with 21 bases between them.

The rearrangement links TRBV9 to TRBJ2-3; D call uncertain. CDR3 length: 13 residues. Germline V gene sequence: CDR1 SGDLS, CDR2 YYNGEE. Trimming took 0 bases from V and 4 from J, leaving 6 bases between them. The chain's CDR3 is CASSVDRADTQYF. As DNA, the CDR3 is TGTGCCAGCAGCGTAGATCGGGCAGATACGCAGTATTTT. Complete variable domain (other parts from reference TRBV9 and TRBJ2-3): DSGVTQTPKHLITATGQRVTLRCSPRSGDLSVYWYQQSLDQGLQFLIQYYNGEERAKGNILERFSAQQFPDLHSELNLSSLELGDSALYFCASSVDRADTQYFGPGTRLTVL.

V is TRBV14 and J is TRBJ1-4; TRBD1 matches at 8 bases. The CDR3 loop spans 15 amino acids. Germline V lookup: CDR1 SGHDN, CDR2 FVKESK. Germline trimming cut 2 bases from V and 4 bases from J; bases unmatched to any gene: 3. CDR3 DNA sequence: TGTGCCAGCAGCCAACACAGGGGGAATAATGAAAAACTGTTTTTT. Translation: CASSQHRGNNEKLFF.

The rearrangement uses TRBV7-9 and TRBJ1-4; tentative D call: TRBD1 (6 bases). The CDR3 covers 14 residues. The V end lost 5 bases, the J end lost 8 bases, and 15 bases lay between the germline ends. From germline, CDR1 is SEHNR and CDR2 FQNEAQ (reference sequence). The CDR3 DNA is TGTGCCAGCAGCCAATTGGGGGCAGGGGAAAAACTGTTTTTT. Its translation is CASSQLGAGEKLFF. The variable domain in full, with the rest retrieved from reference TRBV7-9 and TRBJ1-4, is DTGVSQNPRHKITKRGQNVTFRCDPISEHNRLYWYRQTLGQGPEFLTYFQNEAQLEKSRLLSDRFSAERPKGSFSTLEIQRTEQGDSAMYLCASSQLGAGEKLFFGSGTQLSVL.

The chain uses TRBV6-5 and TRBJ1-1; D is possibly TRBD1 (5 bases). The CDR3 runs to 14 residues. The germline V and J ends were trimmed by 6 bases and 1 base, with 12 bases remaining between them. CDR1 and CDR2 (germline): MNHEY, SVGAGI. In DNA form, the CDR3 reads TGTGCCAGCAGCCGTCAGGGATCGAACACTGAAGCTTTCTTT. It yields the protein CASSRQGSNTEAFF.